The 19 T cell receptor beta chains below come from one sample, sequenced in a study of memory CD4+ T cells and cytomegalovirus serostatus. TCRdb keeps only in-frame clones here, not all; method: immunoSEQ multiplex PCR. This table holds 50,000 to 75,000 clones, approximately 78% found once. Single viable CD3+CD4+CD8-CD45RO+ cells were sorted as the memory CD4+ T cells. The sequenced sample was memory CD4+ T cells from blood. These receptors all stem from an adult in good health and CMV-seronegative.

The chain links TRBV28 to TRBJ1-5; weak D call: TRBD1 (5 bases). The CDR3 sequence is 16 residues long. The ends were cut back, 7 bases at V and 0 bases at J, with 16 bases in the middle. Germline V gives CDR1 MDHEN, CDR2 SYDVKM. This CDR3 reads CASTPPTGVSNQPQHF. The CDR3 region has the DNA TGTGCCAGCACCCCGCCAACGGGGGTTAGCAATCAGCCCCAGCATTTT.

This clone turned up a few times. The rearrangement links TRBV18 to TRBJ1-1; D is possibly TRBD1 (5 bases). The germline CDR1 and CDR2 sequences are KGHSH and LQKENI. V lost 0 bases to trimming and J lost 0 bases, with 8 bases between them. The CDR3 runs 15 residues. CDR3: CASSPPTRVNTEAFF. CDR3 DNA: TGTGCCAGCTCACCACCGACCAGGGTGAACACTGAAGCTTTCTTT.

This chain links TRBV9 with TRBJ1-1; D unclear. CDR1 SGDLS and CDR2 YYNGEE come from the germline V gene. Trimming left V 3 bases short and J 1 base short, with 16 bases between. The CDR3 extends over 16 amino acids. The CDR3 DNA reads TGTGCCAGCAGCGGATCCAGTCCAACACCGAACACTGAAGCTTTCTTT. This gives the protein CASSGSSPTPNTEAFF.

V usage is TRBV18 and J usage is TRBJ2-3; D gene ambiguous. The CDR3 spans 13 residues. Germline V lookup: CDR1 KGHSH, CDR2 LQKENI. Trimming took off 5 bases at V and 2 bases at J, with 8 bases between the two ends. The CDR3: CASSASSTDTQYF. The CDR3, as DNA: TGTGCCAGCTCAGCCTCCTCCACAGATACGCAGTATTTT.

The chain has TRBV2 and TRBJ1-3; D perhaps matches TRBD1 (5 bases). Germline V gene lookup returns CDR1 SNHLY and CDR2 FYNNEI. The CDR3 totals 14 residues. V lost 7 bases and J lost 0, with 10 bases in between. In nucleotides, the CDR3 is TGTGCCAGCAAACGGGGCTCCTCTGGAAACACCATATATTTT. It yields the protein CASKRGSSGNTIYF.

This clone was found once. The rearrangement uses TRBV19 and TRBJ2-1; tentative D call: TRBD1 (6 bases). Germline CDR1 is LNHDA and CDR2 is SQIVND (reference sequence). Deletions cut 5 bases from V and 10 bases from J, with 15 bases between. The CDR3 spans 13 residues. As DNA, the CDR3 is TGTGCCAGTAGTTCCACAGGGTTGAAGGAGCAGTTCTTC. Its translation is CASSSTGLKEQFF.

This chain uses TRBV5-1 with TRBJ2-1; no clear D gene. The CDR3 totals 18 residues. The germline V and J ends were trimmed by 0 bases and 0 bases, with 16 bases remaining between them. In germline, CDR1 is SGHRS, CDR2 YFSETQ. CDR3: CASSLVSRRLSSYNEQFF. CDR3 DNA sequence: TGCGCCAGCAGCTTGGTATCCAGGAGATTGAGCTCCTACAATGAGCAGTTCTTC. Variable domain in full (rest from reference TRBV5-1 and TRBJ2-1): KAGVTQTPRYLIKTRGQQVTLSCSPISGHRSVSWYQQTPGQGLQFLFEYFSETQRNKGNFPGRFSGRQFSNSRSEMNVSTLELGDSALYLCASSLVSRRLSSYNEQFFGPGTRLTVL.

This sequence joins TRBV5-6 and TRBJ2-3; possible D gene TRBD2, 6 bases. The CDR3 loop spans 11 amino acids. Trimming took 5 bases from V and 6 from J, leaving 7 bases between them. Per germline, CDR1 SGHDT and CDR2 YYEEEE. CDR3 sequence reads: CASRRGDTQYF. The CDR3 nucleotides are TGTGCCAGCAGACGGGGGGATACGCAGTATTTT.

The chain employs TRBV6-5 and TRBJ2-5; D is undetermined. Germline CDR1 and CDR2: MNHEY and SVGAGI. V lost 3 bases, J lost 2 bases, and 10 bases lay in between. The CDR3 extends over 14 amino acids. The CDR3 DNA follows: TGTGCCAGCAGTTATAGTAGGGATCAAGAGACCCAGTACTTC. Its protein product is CASSYSRDQETQYF.

This chain joins TRBV5-1 and TRBJ2-7; the D gene could be TRBD1 or TRBD2 (5 bases each). The V gene lost 5 bases and the J gene lost 3 bases, with 18 bases spanning the gap. Germline CDR1 is SGHRS and CDR2 is YFSETQ. CDR3 length equals 15 residues. DNA for the CDR3: TGCGCCAGCAGGGCTGCCCGGGACGGGAACTACGAGCAGTACTTC. Its translation is CASRAARDGNYEQYF.

The chain couples TRBV7-9 to TRBJ1-1; 8 bases are shared with TRBD1. The CDR3 length is 15 residues. Germline trimming cut 5 bases from V and 4 bases from J; bases unmatched to any gene: 9. The germline gives CDR1 SEHNR, CDR2 FQNEAQ (reference sequence). The CDR3 region is CASSTQGAVITEAFF. CDR3 bases: TGTGCCAGCAGCACTCAGGGGGCGGTAATCACTGAAGCTTTCTTT.

This clone was found once. The chain recombines TRBV11-2 with TRBJ2-5; 7 nucleotides match TRBD2. V shed 1 base, J shed 5 bases, and the junction held 4 bases outside the gene matches. CDR3 length: 14 amino acids. Per germline, CDR1 SGHAT and CDR2 FQNNGV. CDR3 protein: CASSLAGGGETQYF. The CDR3 DNA reads TGTGCCAGCAGCTTAGCGGGGGGTGGCGAGACCCAGTACTTC.

The chain recombines TRBV28 with TRBJ1-5; no definite D call. The CDR3 consists of 14 residues. Germline CDR1 and CDR2: MDHEN and SYDVKM. Trimming shortened V by 7 bases and J by 4 bases, and 14 bases separated the two germline ends. CDR3 region: CASNTDRRNQPQHF. For the CDR3, the DNA is TGTGCCAGCAACACCGATCGGCGGAATCAGCCCCAGCATTTT. The whole variable domain, filled in from reference TRBV28 and TRBJ1-5, reads DVKVTQSSRYLVKRTGEKVFLECVQDMDHENMFWYRQDPGLGLRLIYFSYDVKMKEKGDIPEGYSVSREKKERFSLILESASTNQTSMYLCASNTDRRNQPQHFGDGTRLSIL.

By proportion, this clone is medium-sized (0.01 to 0.1%). The rearrangement uses TRBV4-1 and TRBJ1-1; 8 bases line up with TRBD1. CDR1 MGHRA and CDR2 YSYEKL come from the germline V gene. This CDR3 has 17 amino acids. Trimming at V came to 4 bases and at J to 1 base, leaving 11 bases not matched to a gene. The CDR3 protein is CASSRLQPGQENTEAFF. CDR3 coding DNA: TGCGCCAGCAGCCGACTCCAACCGGGACAGGAGAACACTGAAGCTTTCTTT.

The chain carries TRBV6-5 and TRBJ1-4; maybe TRBD1 (5 bases). CDR3 length: 14 residues. Germline V gene data show CDR1 as MNHEY and CDR2 as SVGAGI. V shed 5 bases and J shed 6 bases, with 13 bases lying between them. Written as DNA, the CDR3 is TGTGCCAGCAGTGACCAGGGCTGGGATGAAAAACTGTTTTTT. Its protein product is CASSDQGWDEKLFF.

The rearrangement links TRBV28 to TRBJ2-2; the D is unclear. The V end lost 6 bases, the J end lost 0 bases, and 5 bases lay between the germline ends. CDR1 and CDR2 from the germline V gene are MDHEN and SYDVKM. This CDR3 region has 13 residues. CDR3 in DNA: TGTGCCAGCAGAAACACGAACACCGGGGAGCTGTTTTTT. The encoded protein is CASRNTNTGELFF.

The chain is built from TRBV30 and TRBJ1-5; the D gene is possibly TRBD1 (6 bases). CDR3 length: 14 amino acids. Looked up from germline, CDR1 is GTSNPN and CDR2 is SVGIG (reference sequence). V shed 5 bases and J shed 4 bases, with 15 bases lying between them. CDR3 bases: TGTGCCTGGTCCTGGGGGGGGCGGAATCAGCCCCAGCATTTT. Its protein is CAWSWGGRNQPQHF.

This chain uses TRBV6-1 with TRBJ1-5; TRBD1 matches 8 bases. The CDR3 has 17 residues. Germline values: CDR1 MNHNS, CDR2 SASEGT. After removal of 3 bases from V and 4 bases from J, the junction contained 11 bases not matched to a gene. CDR3 sequence (DNA): TGTGCCAGCAGTGAGCGTCGAGGACAGGGAGGAAATCAGCCCCAGCATTTT. Protein sequence: CASSERRGQGGNQPQHF.

This clone has only a few counts. The chain is built from TRBV11-2 and TRBJ2-7; TRBD1 agrees at 7 bases. V lost 5 bases to trimming and J lost 2 bases; unmatched junction nucleotides: 12. Germline V CDR1 and CDR2: SGHAT, FQNNGV. The CDR3 runs 16 residues. In DNA form, the CDR3 reads TGTGCCAGCAGCCCCGTAAGGCGACAGGGCCCCTACGAGCAGTACTTC. It is translated as CASSPVRRQGPYEQYF.